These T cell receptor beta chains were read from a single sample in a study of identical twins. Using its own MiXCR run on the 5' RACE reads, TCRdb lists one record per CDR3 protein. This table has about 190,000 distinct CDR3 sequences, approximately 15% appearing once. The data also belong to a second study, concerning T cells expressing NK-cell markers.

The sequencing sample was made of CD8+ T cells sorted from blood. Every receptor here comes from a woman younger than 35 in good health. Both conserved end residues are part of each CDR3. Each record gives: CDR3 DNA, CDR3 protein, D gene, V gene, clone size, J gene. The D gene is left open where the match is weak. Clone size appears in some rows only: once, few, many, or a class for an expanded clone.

TGTGCCAGCAGCGCCGGGGGACAGATTAGCTACGAGCAGTACTTC CASSAGGQISYEQYF . TRBV9 . TRBJ2-7
TGTGCCAGCAGCGAGTGGACCGGGGAGCTGTTTTTT CASSEWTGELFF . TRBV9 few TRBJ2-2
TGCGCCAGCAGCCTTTCACTAGCGGGAGAGCGGGATACGCAGTATTTT CASSLSLAGERDTQYF TRBD2 TRBV5-1 . TRBJ2-3
TGTGCCAGCAGCGAAGCGTTCTCCTACGAGCAGTACTTC CASSEAFSYEQYF . TRBV27 many TRBJ2-7
TGTGCCAGCAGTGAAATTCGGGGGGCCGAGGAGCAGTACTTC CASSEIRGAEEQYF . TRBV25-1 . TRBJ2-7
TGCGCCAGCAGTCAAATAGGCCCCCGTTGGGAGCTGTTTTTT CASSQIGPRWELFF . TRBV23-1 . TRBJ2-2
TGTGCCATCAGTTCGCCCGAGACTTCGACAATGAAGCACAGAGATACGCAGTATTTT CAISSPETSTMKHRDTQYF . TRBV10-3 few TRBJ2-3
TGTGCCAGCAGTTTTGGGGTGCACGAGCGGAACACTGAAGCTTTCTTT CASSFGVHERNTEAFF . TRBV12-3/TRBV12-4 . TRBJ1-1
TGCGCCAGCAGCTTGGGATTTGGACAGGGGGACTACGAGCAGTACTTC CASSLGFGQGDYEQYF TRBD1 TRBV5-1 many TRBJ2-7
TGCGCCAGCAGCCCGGGAGCAGGGGGAGGCAACATTCAGTACTTC CASSPGAGGGNIQYF . TRBV5-1 . TRBJ2-4
TGCGCCAGCAGTGATGGTCTGACAGATACGCAGTATTTT CASSDGLTDTQYF . TRBV10-1 few TRBJ2-3
TGTGCCAGCAGTTTAGATGGGACATCGAGCTCCTACGAGCAGTACTTC CASSLDGTSSSYEQYF . TRBV27 . TRBJ2-7
TGCGCCAGCAGCCAAGAAACGATCCACACTGAAGCTTTCTTT CASSQETIHTEAFF . TRBV4-3 . TRBJ1-1
TGTGCCAGTAGTATAACGAACACTGAAGCTTTCTTT CASSITNTEAFF . TRBV19 few TRBJ1-1
TGCAGCGTCCGGACTAGCGGGAAGGATACGCAGTATTTT CSVRTSGKDTQYF TRBD2 TRBV29-1 few TRBJ2-3
TGTGCCAGCGTAAACGGCGTCTGGGCTTTCTTT CASVNGVWAFF . TRBV12-3/TRBV12-4 . TRBJ1-1
TGTGCCAGCTCAGAGACTAGCGGGAGGGCAGATACGCAGTATTTT CASSETSGRADTQYF TRBD2 TRBV9 few TRBJ2-3
TGCGCCAGCAGCCTCATCGGGAGTAGCACAGATACGCAGTATTTT CASSLIGSSTDTQYF . TRBV4-3 many TRBJ2-3
TGTGCCAGCGGCTCGAACAGGGACCGGCATCAGCCCCAGCATTTT CASGSNRDRHQPQHF . TRBV9 . TRBJ1-5
TGTGCCAGCAGCTTGATGGGTAGCGGCTACGAGCAGTACTTC CASSLMGSGYEQYF . TRBV7-9 . TRBJ2-7
TGTGCCAGCGGTGATTATTACAATGAGCAGTTCTTC CASGDYYNEQFF . TRBV6-6 few TRBJ2-1
TGTGCCAGTAGTCCCCCGCCGGGGACAGCCTACGAGCAGTACTTC CASSPPPGTAYEQYF TRBD1 TRBV19 few TRBJ2-7
TGTGCCAGCAGCCCCGTGAACACAGATACGCAGTATTTT CASSPVNTDTQYF . TRBV3-1 . TRBJ2-3
TGTGCCAGCACCTTACCCCCTAGGGCGGAAGCATCCTACGAGCAGTACTTC CASTLPPRAEASYEQYF . TRBV7-8 . TRBJ2-7
TGTGCCAGCAGGCCTTTATCAGGACTACAGGGGGATTATGGCTACACCTTC CASRPLSGLQGDYGYTF TRBD1 TRBV2 many TRBJ1-2
TGTGCCAGCAGTAGTCCTGACGGGGCGTCCGGGGAGCTGTTTTTT CASSSPDGASGELFF . TRBV7-9 . TRBJ2-2
TGCAGCGGGCTGAGCTCCTACAATGAGCAGTTCTTC CSGLSSYNEQFF . TRBV29-1 . TRBJ2-1
TGTGCCAGCAGGGACGAGACAAAACAAGAGACCCAGTACTTC CASRDETKQETQYF . TRBV27 . TRBJ2-5
TGTGCCGCGAGCGGGAGTACCTACAATGAGCAGTTCTTC CAASGSTYNEQFF TRBD2 TRBV6-1 . TRBJ2-1
TGTGCCAGCAGCGTAGTAACATTCCCCCACACAGATACGCAGTATTTT CASSVVTFPHTDTQYF . TRBV9 . TRBJ2-3
TGTGCCAGCAGCGCGTCCGGGACAGGAGCTGCCGAGCAGTACTTC CASSASGTGAAEQYF TRBD1 TRBV9 . TRBJ2-7
TGTGCCAGCAGCTCGGGAATAGCATGGGAGACCCAGTACTTC CASSSGIAWETQYF . TRBV5-8 . TRBJ2-5
TGTGCCAGCGGTACGACCTACGAGCAGTACTTC CASGTTYEQYF . TRBV5-6 . TRBJ2-7
TGTGCCAGCAGCCAACTCGGGTACACCGGGGAGCTGTTTTTT CASSQLGYTGELFF . TRBV3-1 few TRBJ2-2
TGCGCAAGCAGCCAAGATCGGGCTCTGGGAAACACCATATATTTT CASSQDRALGNTIYF . TRBV4-1 . TRBJ1-3
TGTGCCAGCAGTGCCCCGGGACTAGCGGGAGAGGGGGATACGCAGTATTTT CASSAPGLAGEGDTQYF TRBD2 TRBV28 few TRBJ2-3
TGCGCCAGCGGGTCTGGGACTAGCGGGACTGAGCAGTTCTTC CASGSGTSGTEQFF TRBD2 TRBV10-2 few TRBJ2-1
TGCGCCAGCAGCTTCCCTGCACAGGGGGCGAGACGGGAGGAGCAGTACTTC CASSFPAQGARREEQYF TRBD1 TRBV5-1 few TRBJ2-7
TGTGCCAGCAACCCCGGAGTCCGGGAGACCCAGTACTTC CASNPGVRETQYF . TRBV7-2 . TRBJ2-5
TGCGCCAGCAGCCAAGAGAGACAGCCTAACTATGGCTACACCTTC CASSQERQPNYGYTF . TRBV4-3 . TRBJ1-2
TGTGCCACCAGCAGGGGAGACAGTTCCAATGAAAAACTGTTTTTT CATSRGDSSNEKLFF . TRBV15 once TRBJ1-4
TGCGCCAGCAGCTTGGTGGGACTAGCGGGGAGCTACAATGAGCAGTTCTTC CASSLVGLAGSYNEQFF TRBD2 TRBV5-1 many TRBJ2-1
TGCAGTGCTAGTAAGGAGGGGCAGCCCCAGCATTTT CSASKEGQPQHF . TRBV20-1 many TRBJ1-5
TGCAGTGCTAGCGTGTGGCTAGCTCACGATGAGCAGTTCTTC CSASVWLAHDEQFF . TRBV20-1 few TRBJ2-1
TGTGCCAGCAGTAGGGGGTCGTGGGGGCCAAACAATGAGCAGTTCTTC CASSRGSWGPNNEQFF . TRBV2 . TRBJ2-1
TGTGCCAGCAGCCTTCCAACTACGAGGGCGGGGGCAGATACGCAGTATTTT CASSLPTTRAGADTQYF TRBD2 TRBV5-4 few TRBJ2-3
TGCAGCGTTGAAGCAGGGTCAGAGACCCAGTACTTC CSVEAGSETQYF . TRBV29-1 many TRBJ2-5
TGTGCCAGCAGCTTAAACGGCGCGTTTGAGACCCAGTACTTC CASSLNGAFETQYF . TRBV7-9 . TRBJ2-5
TGTGCCAGCAGCGTAGGGATGGTCAAAAACATTCAGTACTTC CASSVGMVKNIQYF . TRBV5-6 few TRBJ2-4